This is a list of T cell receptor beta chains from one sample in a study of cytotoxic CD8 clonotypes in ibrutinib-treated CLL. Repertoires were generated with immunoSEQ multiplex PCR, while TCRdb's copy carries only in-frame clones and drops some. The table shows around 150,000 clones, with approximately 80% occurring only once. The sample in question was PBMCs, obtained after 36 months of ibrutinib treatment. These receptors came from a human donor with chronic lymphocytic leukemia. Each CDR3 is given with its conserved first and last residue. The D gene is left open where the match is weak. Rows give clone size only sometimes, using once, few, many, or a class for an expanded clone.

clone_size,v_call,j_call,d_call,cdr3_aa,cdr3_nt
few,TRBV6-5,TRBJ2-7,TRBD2,CASSFFSSGRTYEQYF,TGTGCCAGCAGTTTCTTCTCTAGCGGGAGAACCTACGAGCAGTACTTC
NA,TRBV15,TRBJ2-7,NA,CATSPSRGSHEQYF,TGTGCCACCAGCCCGTCTCGAGGGTCCCACGAGCAGTACTTC
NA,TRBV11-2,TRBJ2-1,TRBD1,CASSSLGQGASEQFF,TGTGCCAGCAGCTCCCTGGGACAGGGGGCTAGTGAGCAGTTCTTC
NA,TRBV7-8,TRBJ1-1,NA,CASSFATGIEEAFF,TGTGCCAGCAGCTTCGCGACCGGGATAGAAGAAGCTTTCTTT
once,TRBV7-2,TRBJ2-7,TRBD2,CASSSSGGRAGNEQYF,TGTGCCAGCAGCTCTAGTGGTGGGAGGGCCGGGAACGAGCAGTACTTC
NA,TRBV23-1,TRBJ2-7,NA,CASSLTGPQGSYEQYF,TGCGCCAGCAGTCTTACAGGGCCCCAAGGGTCCTACGAGCAGTACTTC
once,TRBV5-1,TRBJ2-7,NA,CASSLMGYEQYF,TGCGCCAGCAGCTTGATGGGCTACGAGCAGTACTTC
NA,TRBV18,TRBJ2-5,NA,CASSPPDRWETQYF,TGTGCCAGCTCACCACCTGACCGGTGGGAGACCCAGTACTTC
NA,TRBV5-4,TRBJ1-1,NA,CASSLVGGREAFF,TGTGCCAGCAGCTTGGTAGGGGGAAGGGAGGCTTTCTTT
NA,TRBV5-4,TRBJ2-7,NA,CASSFQGLEQYF,TGTGCCAGCAGCTTTCAGGGTTTGGAGCAGTACTTC
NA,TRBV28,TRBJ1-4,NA,CASSFGGAEKLFF,TGTGCCAGCAGTTTCGGGGGGGCTGAAAAACTGTTTTTT
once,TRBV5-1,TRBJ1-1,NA,CASSLWAPDTEAFF,TGCGCCAGCAGCTTGTGGGCGCCGGACACTGAAGCTTTCTTT
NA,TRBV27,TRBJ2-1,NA,CASTTRLGVAEQFF,TGTGCCAGCACGACTCGTTTGGGGGTGGCTGAGCAGTTCTTC
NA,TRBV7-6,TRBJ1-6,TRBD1,CASSLSGGESPLHF,TGTGCCAGCAGCTTATCAGGGGGCGAATCACCCCTCCACTTT
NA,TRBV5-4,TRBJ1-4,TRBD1,CASSSRTGGNEKLFF,TGTGCCAGCAGCTCACGGACAGGGGGGAATGAAAAACTGTTTTTT
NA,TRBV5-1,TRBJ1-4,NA,CASSRQYGRGEKLFF,TGCGCCAGCAGCCGGCAGTACGGGCGTGGGGAAAAACTGTTTTTT
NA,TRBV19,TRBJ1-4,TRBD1,CASSLGQGGINEKLFF,TGTGCCAGTAGTCTCGGACAGGGGGGTATTAATGAAAAACTGTTTTTT
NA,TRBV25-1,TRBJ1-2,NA,CASSELWANGYTF,TGTGCCAGCAGTGAATTGTGGGCGAATGGCTACACCTTC
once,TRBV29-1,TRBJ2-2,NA,CSVGGGQGGTGELFF,TGCAGCGTTGGAGGGGGGCAGGGCGGCACCGGGGAGCTGTTTTTT
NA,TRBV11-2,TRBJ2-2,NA,CASSPDPGTGELFF,TGTGCCAGCAGCCCAGACCCGGGCACCGGGGAGCTGTTTTTT
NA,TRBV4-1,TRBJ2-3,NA,CASSQDKPNTDTQYF,TGCGCCAGCAGCCAAGATAAACCTAACACAGATACGCAGTATTTT
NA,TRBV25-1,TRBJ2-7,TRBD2,CASQLAGGGDEQYF,TGTGCCAGCCAATTAGCGGGAGGGGGCGACGAGCAGTACTTC
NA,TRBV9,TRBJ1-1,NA,CASSVEAEVMNTEAFF,TGTGCCAGCAGCGTAGAGGCCGAAGTCATGAACACTGAAGCTTTCTTT
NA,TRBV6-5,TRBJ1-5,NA,CASSLTQSNQPQHF,TGTGCCAGCAGTTTGACGCAGAGCAATCAGCCCCAGCATTTT
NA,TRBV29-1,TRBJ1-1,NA,CSVVKENTEAFF,TGCAGCGTTGTAAAGGAGAACACTGAAGCTTTCTTT
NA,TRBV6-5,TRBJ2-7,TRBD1,CASSYSTGTDYEQYF,TGTGCCAGCAGTTACTCCACCGGGACAGACTACGAGCAGTACTTC
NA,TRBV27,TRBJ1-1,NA,CASSLYANTEAFF,TGTGCCAGCAGTTTATATGCCAACACTGAAGCTTTCTTT
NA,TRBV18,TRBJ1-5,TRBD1,CASSPTTGEGNQPQHF,TGTGCCAGCTCACCAACTACAGGGGAGGGCAATCAGCCCCAGCATTTT
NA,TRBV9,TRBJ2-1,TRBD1,CASSVQLGGLNEQFF,TGTGCCAGCAGCGTCCAACTAGGGGGCCTCAATGAGCAGTTCTTC
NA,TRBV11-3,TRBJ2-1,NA,CASSLDPDSRQFF,TGTGCCAGCAGCTTAGATCCGGACAGCAGACAGTTCTTC
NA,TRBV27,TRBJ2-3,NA,CARGTSQSSNADTQYF,TGTGCCAGAGGAACTAGCCAGAGTAGTAACGCAGATACGCAGTATTTT
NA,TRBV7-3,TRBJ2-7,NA,CASSHDNTYEQYF,TGTGCCAGCAGCCATGACAATACCTACGAGCAGTACTTC
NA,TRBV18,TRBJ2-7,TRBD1,CASSSIHGQVGKNEQYF,TGTGCCAGCTCATCGATACACGGACAGGTTGGGAAGAACGAGCAGTACTTC
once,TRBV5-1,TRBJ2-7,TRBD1,CASSWDSYSYEQYF,TGCGCCAGCAGCTGGGACAGTTACTCCTACGAGCAGTACTTC
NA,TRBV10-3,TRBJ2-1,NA,CAISESGGPEQFF,TGTGCCATCAGTGAGTCTGGGGGCCCTGAGCAGTTCTTC
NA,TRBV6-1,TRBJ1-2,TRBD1,CASKLLQGADGYTF,TGTGCCAGCAAACTGTTACAGGGGGCAGATGGCTACACCTTC
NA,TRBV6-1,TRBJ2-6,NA,CASSDKHSGANVLTF,TGTGCCAGCAGTGATAAGCACTCTGGGGCCAACGTCCTGACTTTC
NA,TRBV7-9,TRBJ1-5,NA,CASSSDGNQPQHF,TGTGCCAGCAGTAGTGACGGGAATCAGCCCCAGCATTTT
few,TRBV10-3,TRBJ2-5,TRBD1,CAISESIGGSETQYF,TGTGCCATCAGTGAATCTATAGGGGGCTCAGAGACCCAGTACTTC
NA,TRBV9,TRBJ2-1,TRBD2,CASSVARGLAGVPIREQFF,TGTGCCAGCAGCGTAGCTAGGGGACTAGCGGGAGTACCTATAAGGGAGCAGTTCTTC
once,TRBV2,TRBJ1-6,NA,CASSGGLSSYNSPLHF,TGTGCCAGCAGTGGGGGGCTCAGCTCCTATAATTCACCCCTCCACTTT
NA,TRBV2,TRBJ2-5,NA,CASRQQGGETQYF,TGTGCCAGCAGACAACAGGGTGGGGAGACCCAGTACTTC
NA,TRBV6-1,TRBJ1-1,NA,CATHSMAGSEAFF,TGTGCCACCCACTCCATGGCAGGGTCTGAAGCTTTCTTT
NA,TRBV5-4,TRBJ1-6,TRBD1,CASSIFPGQVNSPLHF,TGTGCCAGCAGCATATTCCCGGGACAGGTTAATTCACCCCTCCACTTT
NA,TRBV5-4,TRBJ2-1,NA,CASSLGVSLIYNEQFF,TGTGCCAGCAGCCTAGGGGTGTCCCTTATTTACAATGAGCAGTTCTTC
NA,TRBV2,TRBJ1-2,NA,CASSVYGYTF,TGTGCCAGCAGTGTCTATGGCTACACCTTC